A selection of T cell receptor beta chains follows, all from one sample in a study of T cells in Graves' hyperthyroidism and ophthalmopathy. TCRdb called the multiplex PCR reads again in MiXCR, with one record for every CDR3 protein. The data hold about 570,000 distinct CDR3 sequences, with around 45% observed a single time. Sequenced sample: peripheral blood or thyroid tissue (not recorded which). The receptors were gathered from an adult woman with Graves' disease, either hyperthyroidism or ophthalmopathy (not recorded which). CDR3s include the opening cysteine and the closing phenylalanine or tryptophan. The D gene is left open where the match is weak. For some rows the clone size is stated as once, few or many, or as a class when expanded; others skip it.

j_call: TRBJ2-2; d_call: .; v_call: TRBV27; clone_size: many; cdr3_nt: TGTGCCAGCAGTTCGTTGGGGCTCCACGCCGGGGAGCTGTTTTTT; cdr3_aa: CASSSLGLHAGELFF
j_call: TRBJ1-2; d_call: .; v_call: TRBV7-3; clone_size: .; cdr3_nt: TGTGCCAGCATCACACGTCAGGGGACTGGAAACACCTTC; cdr3_aa: CASITRQGTGNTF
j_call: TRBJ2-5; d_call: TRBD2; v_call: TRBV25-1; clone_size: .; cdr3_nt: TGTGCCAGCTTCGCTTCAGCGGGAATGGAGACCCAGTACTTC; cdr3_aa: CASFASAGMETQYF
j_call: TRBJ2-7; d_call: TRBD2; v_call: TRBV29-1; clone_size: once; cdr3_nt: TGCAGCGTTCATCTAGCGGGAGGACACGAGCAGTACTTC; cdr3_aa: CSVHLAGGHEQYF
j_call: TRBJ2-7; d_call: .; v_call: TRBV5-1; clone_size: .; cdr3_nt: TGCGCCAGCAGCGCAGACCCGTCCCTACCGAGGACCGGGGAGCAGTACTTC; cdr3_aa: CASSADPSLPRTGEQYF
j_call: TRBJ1-4; d_call: .; v_call: TRBV2; clone_size: .; cdr3_nt: TGTGCCAGCAGTACGGCTAGCGGGAGGGCTAATGAAAAACTGTTTTTT; cdr3_aa: CASSTASGRANEKLFF
j_call: TRBJ1-1; d_call: .; v_call: TRBV18; clone_size: many; cdr3_nt: TGTGCCAGCTCACTTTACGGTACTGAAGCTTTCTTT; cdr3_aa: CASSLYGTEAFF
j_call: TRBJ2-1; d_call: .; v_call: TRBV19; clone_size: .; cdr3_nt: TGTGCCAGTAGTAGTCTGAGTAGCTCCTACAATGAGCAGTTCTTC; cdr3_aa: CASSSLSSSYNEQFF
j_call: TRBJ1-5; d_call: .; v_call: TRBV7-9; clone_size: .; cdr3_nt: TGTGCCAGCAGATCGGACGGTTACAATCAGCCCCAGCATTTT; cdr3_aa: CASRSDGYNQPQHF
j_call: TRBJ1-1; d_call: .; v_call: TRBV24-1; clone_size: many; cdr3_nt: TGTGCCACCAGTGGCCCTGGGAACACTGAAGCTTTCTTT; cdr3_aa: CATSGPGNTEAFF
j_call: TRBJ1-6; d_call: .; v_call: TRBV9; clone_size: .; cdr3_nt: TGTGCCAGCAGCGGTCGGCAGGGAGCTGGGGATAATTCACCCCCCCACTTT; cdr3_aa: CASSGRQGAGDNSPPHF
j_call: TRBJ1-6; d_call: .; v_call: TRBV16; clone_size: many; cdr3_nt: TGTGCCAGCAGCCAATATAGATCACCCCTCCACTTT; cdr3_aa: CASSQYRSPLHF
j_call: TRBJ2-7; d_call: TRBD1; v_call: TRBV6-5; clone_size: many; cdr3_nt: TGTGCCAGCAGTCCAGTCGGGACAGGGGACTACGAGCAGTACTTC; cdr3_aa: CASSPVGTGDYEQYF
j_call: TRBJ1-2; d_call: TRBD1; v_call: TRBV20-1; clone_size: once; cdr3_nt: TGCAGTGCTGACAGGGGGCGCGTCGGCTACACCTTC; cdr3_aa: CSADRGRVGYTF
j_call: TRBJ1-5; d_call: .; v_call: TRBV20-1; clone_size: .; cdr3_nt: TGCAGTGCGTCCGGGGTGAGAGTCGAGACCCAGCATTTT; cdr3_aa: CSASGVRVETQHF
j_call: TRBJ2-7; d_call: .; v_call: TRBV2; clone_size: .; cdr3_nt: TGTGCCAGCAGTGAAGGAGGACCGACTCACTACGAGCAGTACTTC; cdr3_aa: CASSEGGPTHYEQYF
j_call: TRBJ2-7; d_call: TRBD1; v_call: TRBV4-1; clone_size: many; cdr3_nt: TGCGCCAGCAGCCAAGATGCCCAAACGACAGGGTACGAGCAGTACTTC; cdr3_aa: CASSQDAQTTGYEQYF
j_call: TRBJ2-7; d_call: .; v_call: TRBV29-1; clone_size: .; cdr3_nt: TGCAGCGTGGGTACCCGCCGGGAGAACTACGAGCAGTACTTC; cdr3_aa: CSVGTRRENYEQYF
j_call: TRBJ2-7; d_call: .; v_call: TRBV7-9; clone_size: many; cdr3_nt: TGTGCCAGCAGCGGAGACAGGATGAGTATCTACGAGCAGTACTTC; cdr3_aa: CASSGDRMSIYEQYF
j_call: TRBJ1-1; d_call: .; v_call: TRBV6-6; clone_size: many; cdr3_nt: TGTGCCAGCAGTTACTCGACCGAGAAAGCTTTCTTT; cdr3_aa: CASSYSTEKAFF
j_call: TRBJ2-7; d_call: .; v_call: TRBV19; clone_size: few; cdr3_nt: TGTGCCAGTAGTATCTCGGGGGCAGGCTACGAGCAGTACTTC; cdr3_aa: CASSISGAGYEQYF
j_call: TRBJ1-6; d_call: .; v_call: TRBV20-1; clone_size: many; cdr3_nt: TGCAGTGCTAGAAAGTCAGGGCCTAATTCACCCCTCCACTTT; cdr3_aa: CSARKSGPNSPLHF
j_call: TRBJ2-5; d_call: .; v_call: TRBV7-9; clone_size: few; cdr3_nt: TGTGCCAGCAGACCAAGACAGGACCGAGAGACCCAGTACTTC; cdr3_aa: CASRPRQDRETQYF
j_call: TRBJ1-5; d_call: TRBD1; v_call: TRBV7-9; clone_size: many; cdr3_nt: TGTGCCAGCAGCCCCTGGGACAGGGATCAGCCCCAGCATTTT; cdr3_aa: CASSPWDRDQPQHF
j_call: TRBJ1-1; d_call: TRBD1; v_call: TRBV3-1; clone_size: .; cdr3_nt: TGTGCCAGCAGCCAAGCCAGGGGGGCTGAAGCTTTCTTT; cdr3_aa: CASSQARGAEAFF
j_call: TRBJ2-7; d_call: .; v_call: TRBV7-8; clone_size: many; cdr3_nt: TGTGCCAGCAGCATGGGTACATTCTACGAGCAGTACTTC; cdr3_aa: CASSMGTFYEQYF
j_call: TRBJ1-1; d_call: .; v_call: TRBV15; clone_size: .; cdr3_nt: TGTGCCACCAGCACCGACCGAACCGCCGGCCAAGGGGTCATGAACACTGAAGCTTTCTTT; cdr3_aa: CATSTDRTAGQGVMNTEAFF
j_call: TRBJ2-5; d_call: .; v_call: TRBV4-1; clone_size: .; cdr3_nt: TGTGCCAGCAGCGTTCAGGTCCGGCGCCTTGGGGAAACCCAGTACTTC; cdr3_aa: CASSVQVRRLGETQYF
j_call: TRBJ2-5; d_call: .; v_call: TRBV10-3; clone_size: once; cdr3_nt: TGTGCCATCACTGCGGGGCAAGAGACCCAGTACTTC; cdr3_aa: CAITAGQETQYF
j_call: TRBJ1-1; d_call: TRBD1; v_call: TRBV28; clone_size: .; cdr3_nt: TGTGCCAGCAGTTTTCCCGGACAGGGGGTCACTGAAGCTTTCTTT; cdr3_aa: CASSFPGQGVTEAFF
j_call: TRBJ1-4; d_call: .; v_call: TRBV2; clone_size: .; cdr3_nt: TGTGCCAGCAACTTGGGGGGCTACGAAAAACTGTTTTTT; cdr3_aa: CASNLGGYEKLFF
j_call: TRBJ1-2; d_call: TRBD1; v_call: TRBV4-2; clone_size: few; cdr3_nt: TGTGCCAGCAGCCAAGATGGGACAGCTACATATGGCTACACCTTC; cdr3_aa: CASSQDGTATYGYTF
j_call: TRBJ1-1; d_call: .; v_call: TRBV7-9; clone_size: .; cdr3_nt: TGTGCCAGCAGCGATGGGGGTGGGAACACTGAAGCTTTCTTT; cdr3_aa: CASSDGGGNTEAFF
j_call: TRBJ2-5; d_call: TRBD1; v_call: TRBV29-1; clone_size: .; cdr3_nt: TGCAGCGTTGAATATGCTTCGGGACAGCGAGAGACCCAGTACTTC; cdr3_aa: CSVEYASGQRETQYF
j_call: TRBJ2-2; d_call: .; v_call: TRBV24-1; clone_size: many; cdr3_nt: TGTGCCACCAGTGATTCCCATCTATGGCAGCCCGGGGAGCTGTTTTTT; cdr3_aa: CATSDSHLWQPGELFF
j_call: TRBJ1-2; d_call: TRBD1; v_call: TRBV5-6; clone_size: many; cdr3_nt: TGTGCCAGCAGCTGGCGGACAGGGAGATCGGGCTACACCTTC; cdr3_aa: CASSWRTGRSGYTF
j_call: TRBJ1-5; d_call: TRBD1; v_call: TRBV6-5; clone_size: many; cdr3_nt: TGTGCCAGCAGACCAACAGGGGGCAATCAGCCCCAGCATTTT; cdr3_aa: CASRPTGGNQPQHF
j_call: TRBJ1-5; d_call: .; v_call: TRBV5-1; clone_size: many; cdr3_nt: TGCGCCAGCAGCTTGGATGGGGATAGCAATCAGCCCCAGCATTTT; cdr3_aa: CASSLDGDSNQPQHF
j_call: TRBJ2-6; d_call: .; v_call: TRBV7-9; clone_size: .; cdr3_nt: TGTGCCAGCAGCTTAGGGGGGGGGCTGCTAAACTCTGGGGCCAACGTCCTGACTTTC; cdr3_aa: CASSLGGGLLNSGANVLTF
j_call: TRBJ2-6; d_call: .; v_call: TRBV20-1; clone_size: .; cdr3_nt: TGCAGTGCCCTTGGGGGCTTTGGGGCCAACGTCCTGACTTTC; cdr3_aa: CSALGGFGANVLTF
j_call: TRBJ2-6; d_call: TRBD2; v_call: TRBV7-3; clone_size: .; cdr3_nt: TGTGCCAGCAGCCTTTCCGGGGGGTACACTGGGGCCAACGTCCTGACTTTC; cdr3_aa: CASSLSGGYTGANVLTF
j_call: TRBJ2-5; d_call: .; v_call: TRBV2; clone_size: many; cdr3_nt: TGTGCCAGCTTTGGCGCTCAAGAGACCCAGTACTTC; cdr3_aa: CASFGAQETQYF
j_call: TRBJ2-7; d_call: TRBD1; v_call: TRBV4-1; clone_size: many; cdr3_nt: TGCGCCAGCAGCCAAGAAAGGGACAGCCTCTACGAGCAGTACTTC; cdr3_aa: CASSQERDSLYEQYF
j_call: TRBJ2-7; d_call: TRBD1; v_call: TRBV9; clone_size: many; cdr3_nt: TGTGCCAGCAGCCCCTCCTCGACAGGGGGCTACGAGCAGTACTTC; cdr3_aa: CASSPSSTGGYEQYF
j_call: TRBJ2-5; d_call: .; v_call: TRBV10-3; clone_size: many; cdr3_nt: TGTGCCATCAGTGAGTCCGAAGGCGAGACCCAGTACTTC; cdr3_aa: CAISESEGETQYF